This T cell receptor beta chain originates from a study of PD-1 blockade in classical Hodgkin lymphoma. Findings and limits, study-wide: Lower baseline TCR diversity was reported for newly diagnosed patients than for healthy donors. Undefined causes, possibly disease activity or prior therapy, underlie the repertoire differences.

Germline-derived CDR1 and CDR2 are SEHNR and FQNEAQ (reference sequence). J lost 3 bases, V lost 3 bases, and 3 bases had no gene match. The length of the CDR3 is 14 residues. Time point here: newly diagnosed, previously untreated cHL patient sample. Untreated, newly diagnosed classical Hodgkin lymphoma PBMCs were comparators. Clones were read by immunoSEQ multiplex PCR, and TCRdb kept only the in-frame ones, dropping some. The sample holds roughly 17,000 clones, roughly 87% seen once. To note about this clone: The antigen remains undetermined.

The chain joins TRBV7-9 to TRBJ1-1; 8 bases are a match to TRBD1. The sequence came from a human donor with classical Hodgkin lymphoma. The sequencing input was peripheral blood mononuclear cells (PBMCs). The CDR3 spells CASSFTGGDTEAFF. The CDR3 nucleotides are TGTGCCAGCAGCTTCACAGGGGGGGACACTGAAGCTTTCTTT.